This T cell receptor (beta chain) was obtained from a study of low-dose radiotherapy and immunotherapy resistance in tumors. About the study: Cohort 2's total reached 13 Gy over 26 weeks, at 1 Gy per fraction every two weeks. The treatment that patients received was intravenous nivolumab 240 mg every two weeks plus ipilimumab 1 mg/kg every six weeks. Every two weeks, cyclophosphamide 200 mg/m2 was infused one day before radiation plus immunotherapy. Study patients were administered oral aspirin at 300 mg daily for four cycles from cycle 1 day 1.

Trimming at V came to 7 bases and at J to 0 bases, leaving 9 bases not matched to a gene. CDR3 length: 16 residues. Germline loops: CDR1 SGHVS, CDR2 FQNEAQ. cDNA synthesis used a TRAV/TRBV-specific primer set for both chains. Both a constant-region primer and a V-primer adapter served to amplify TCRs across roughly 21 PCR cycles. TCRdb re-analysed the reads in MiXCR, keeping a single row per CDR3 protein. Here the sample spans under 15,000 distinct CDR3 sequences, over 55% being singletons. The receptor's source is a human donor with advanced metastatic prostate, ovarian, gallbladder or colorectal cancer (not recorded which). This table probably holds off-target reads from a library built for another chain. V is TRBV7-8 and J is TRBJ2-7; 10 bases match TRBD2. CDR3 sequence reads: CASNVLAGVYSYEQYF. The CDR3 DNA sequence: TGTGCCAGCAACGTCCTAGCGGGGGTTTACTCCTACGAGCAGTACTTC.